Each of the 27 T cell receptor beta chains below was sequenced from the same sample in a study of TIL therapy for anti-PD-1-resistant metastatic lung cancer. Sequencing used immunoSEQ v3. Sequencing used immunoSEQ multiplex PCR; TCRdb keeps in-frame clones, though not all of them. Of approximately 87,000 clones listed, about 71% are singletons. Time point in this sample: pre-treatment sample, taken before nivolumab and TIL therapy. Most excised metastases sampled were pleural nodules or supraclavicular lymph nodes. Sequenced here: tumor tissue, sampled at baseline. The source is a person aged 30 to 80 with non-small cell lung cancer.

This chain links TRBV5-5 with TRBJ1-2; D not resolved. This CDR3 contains 14 residues. Germline CDR1 is SGHKS and CDR2 is YYEKEE (reference sequence). Trimming left V 0 bases short and J 0 bases short, with 6 bases between. The CDR3: CASSLGSANYGYTF. Written as DNA, the CDR3 is TGTGCCAGCAGCTTGGGGAGTGCTAACTATGGCTACACCTTC.

The table lists this clone with a count of one. The CDR3 is CSVTATSGRTDTQYF. CDR3 DNA sequence: TGCAGCGTTACCGCCACTAGCGGGAGAACAGATACGCAGTATTTT. The genes are TRBV29-1 and TRBJ2-3; TRBD2 matches at 11 bases. Germline CDR1 SQVTM, CDR2 ANQGSEA. The CDR3 is made up of 15 amino acids. With 5 bases clipped from V and 3 bases from J, the junction kept 7 bases outside the gene matches.

This chain joins TRBV6-1 and TRBJ2-6; 8 nucleotides line up with TRBD1. Trimming took 3 bases from V and 3 from J; bases not matched to a gene: 1. CDR1 MNHNS and CDR2 SASEGT come from the germline V gene. This CDR3 has 15 residues. CDR3 DNA sequence: TGTGCCAGCAGTGACAGGGGGCATGGGGCCAACGTCCTGACTTTC. Translated, it gives CASSDRGHGANVLTF.

The chain links TRBV5-4 to TRBJ2-7; TRBD1 is a possible D gene (5 bases). Germline-derived CDR1 and CDR2 are SGHNT and YYREEE (reference sequence). There are 12 residues in the CDR3. Between the trimmed V and J ends, which lost 1 base and 6 bases, there was a span of 8 bases. DNA for the CDR3: TGTGCCAGCAGCTTGTCCAGGGCCGAGCAGTACTTC. This translates into CASSLSRAEQYF.

This clone was observed a handful of times. V usage is TRBV7-2 and J usage is TRBJ2-2; D unresolved. The V and J ends lost 0 bases and 1 base respectively, with 3 bases between them. This CDR3 is 14 amino acids long. Germline CDR1 reads SGHTA; CDR2 reads FQGNSA. The CDR3 sequence: CASSLAMNTGELFF. CDR3 nucleotide sequence: TGTGCCAGCAGCTTAGCAATGAACACCGGGGAGCTGTTTTTT.

The J gene is TRBJ1-3, the V gene TRBV30; a weak D match, TRBD1 (5 bases). Trimming removed 3 bases at V and 1 base at J, with 13 bases between. CDR1 GTSNPN and CDR2 SVGIG come from the germline V gene (reference sequence). The CDR3 has 15 residues. Here the CDR3 reads CAWSAGAGSGNTIYF. In nucleotides, the CDR3 is TGTGCCTGGAGCGCAGGCGCAGGGTCTGGAAACACCATATATTTT.

This chain links TRBV28 with TRBJ1-1, with D possibly matching TRBD1 (5 bases). Germline V gives CDR1 MDHEN, CDR2 SYDVKM. CDR3 length equals 15 residues. V was pared by 6 bases and J by 1 base, with 15 bases between. CDR3 in amino acids: CASSFGGAGNTEAFF. In DNA, the CDR3 is TGTGCCAGCAGCTTCGGAGGGGCTGGGAACACTGAAGCTTTCTTT.

The V and J genes are TRBV27 and TRBJ1-2; TRBD1 agrees at 8 bases. Trimming removed 8 bases from V and 5 bases from J; junction bases left unmatched: 7. The V gene's germline CDR1 is MNHEY and CDR2 SMNVEV (reference sequence). This CDR3 has 13 amino acids. The chain's CDR3 is CASSGGAGYGYTF. The CDR3 coding sequence is TGTGCCAGCTCAGGGGGCGCGGGGTATGGCTACACCTTC.

At least ten counts were recorded for this clone. The rearrangement links TRBV5-1 to TRBJ1-4; tentatively, D is TRBD1 (5 bases). V lost 0 bases, J lost 4 bases, and 16 bases lay in between. CDR1 SGHRS and CDR2 YFSETQ come from the germline V gene. There are 17 residues in the CDR3. The CDR3 sequence is CASSLARDGGYNEKLFF. CDR3 nucleotide sequence: TGCGCCAGCAGCTTGGCCCGGGACGGTGGTTATAATGAAAAACTGTTTTTT.

This clone was recorded a few times. The V call is TRBV5-1, the J call TRBJ2-3, with D possibly matching TRBD1 (6 bases). The CDR3 extends over 14 amino acids. Deletions cut 0 bases from V and 2 bases from J, with 7 bases between. The germline V gene encodes CDR1 SGHRS and CDR2 YFSETQ. The CDR3 coding sequence is TGCGCCAGCAGCTTGGGACAGGCCACAGATACGCAGTATTTT. This encodes CASSLGQATDTQYF. The whole variable domain, remainder taken from reference TRBV5-1 and TRBJ2-3, is KAGVTQTPRYLIKTRGQQVTLSCSPISGHRSVSWYQQTPGQGLQFLFEYFSETQRNKGNFPGRFSGRQFSNSRSEMNVSTLELGDSALYLCASSLGQATDTQYFGPGTRLTVL.

There are many counts of this clone. The rearrangement joins TRBV27 to TRBJ1-3; no definite D call. Germline CDR1 is MNHEY and CDR2 is SMNVEV (reference sequence). The CDR3 runs to 13 residues. V dropped 3 bases and J dropped 1 base, with 4 bases sitting between them. This CDR3 reads CASSFRSGNTIYF. CDR3 coding DNA: TGTGCCAGCAGTTTCAGATCTGGAAACACCATATATTTT.

The gene calls are TRBV30 and TRBJ1-3; D not certain. Germline CDR1 and CDR2: GTSNPN and SVGIG (reference sequence). The CDR3 is 12 amino acids. The V gene lost 3 bases and the J gene lost 7 bases, with 10 bases spanning the gap. In DNA form, the CDR3 reads TGTGCCTGGAGGAGGCCTTGGAACACCATATATTTT. Encoded protein: CAWRRPWNTIYF.

In DNA, the CDR3 is TGTGCCACTAGAGGGGGAGGCCAGCCCCAGCATTTT. Translated, it gives CATRGGGQPQHF. The rearrangement joins TRBV12-3 or TRBV12-4 to TRBJ1-5; D might be TRBD1 (6 bases). Trimming left V 10 bases short and J 7 bases short, with 14 bases between. The CDR3 sequence is 12 residues long.

The rearrangement joins TRBV2 to TRBJ2-2; tentative D call: TRBD2 (6 bases). The CDR3 sequence is 15 residues long. V was shortened by 5 bases and J by 2 bases, with 12 bases between the two germline ends. Germline-derived CDR1 and CDR2 are SNHLY and FYNNEI. The CDR3 coding sequence is TGTGCCAGCAGTTGGGGGACTCTCAACACCGGGGAGCTGTTTTTT. Amino acids: CASSWGTLNTGELFF.

The chain has TRBV29-1 and TRBJ1-1; 7 bases match TRBD1. This CDR3 region has 12 residues. V dropped 6 bases and J dropped 0; count of bases not matched to a gene: 1. The germline V gene has CDR1 SQVTM and CDR2 ANQGSEA. For the CDR3, the DNA is TGCAGCGTGACAGGGTTGAACACTGAAGCTTTCTTT. Amino acid sequence: CSVTGLNTEAFF.

The chain couples TRBV18 to TRBJ1-5, with 7 bases identical to TRBD1. CDR1 and CDR2 from the germline V gene are KGHSH and LQKENI. This CDR3 region has 16 residues. V dropped 2 bases and J dropped 1; count of bases not matched to a gene: 5. CDR3 region: CASSPSRGGSNQPQHF. CDR3 bases: TGTGCCAGCTCACCATCCAGGGGGGGAAGCAATCAGCCCCAGCATTTT.

The CDR3 DNA reads as TGTGCCAGCTCACCCAGGGAGAATGAGCAGTTCTTC. It yields the protein CASSPRENEQFF. J is TRBJ2-1 and V is TRBV18, with D perhaps matching TRBD1 or TRBD2 (5 bases each). Trimming pared 3 bases from V and 7 bases from J, leaving 7 bases between. CDR1 and CDR2 from the germline V gene are KGHSH and LQKENI. The CDR3 is made up of 12 amino acids.

This chain connects TRBV9 to TRBJ2-7, with TRBD1 as a possible D gene (8 bases). The length of the CDR3 is 16 residues. Germline loops: CDR1 SGDLS, CDR2 YYNGEE. V gave up 4 bases and J gave up 2 bases, with 19 bases separating them. CDR3 nucleotide sequence: TGTGCCAGCAGCTCAGGGGGGGGACAGGTAACCTACGAGCAGTACTTC. Translating it yields CASSSGGGQVTYEQYF.

This clone showed up just a few times. This chain joins TRBV6-2 or TRBV6-3 and TRBJ1-1, with D hard to call. V was pared by 0 bases and J by 8 bases, with 4 bases between. The CDR3 has 11 amino acids. Germline V CDR1 and CDR2: MNHEY, SVGEGT. Here the CDR3 reads CASSYSREAFF. As DNA, the CDR3 is TGTGCCAGCAGTTACTCCAGGGAAGCTTTCTTT.

The rearrangement links TRBV5-3 to TRBJ1-1; D possibly corresponds to TRBD1 (5 bases). TRBV5-3 is designated an ORF whose function remains uncertain. There are 17 residues in the CDR3. Trimming took 3 bases from V and 0 from J, leaving 18 bases between them. The CDR3 region is CARSSGTPRTMNTEAFF. CDR3 bases: TGTGCCAGAAGCTCAGGGACGCCTCGGACCATGAACACTGAAGCTTTCTTT.

CDR3: CASSLTLREKLFF. CDR3 sequence (DNA): TGTGCCAGCAGCTTAACACTTCGTGAAAAACTGTTTTTT. The J gene is TRBJ1-4, the V gene TRBV7-2; D gene ambiguous. The V end lost 2 bases, the J end lost 7 bases, and 8 bases lay between the germline ends. This CDR3 contains 13 residues. Germline V lookup: CDR1 SGHTA, CDR2 FQGNSA.

The chain uses TRBV7-2 and TRBJ2-7; 13 nucleotides align to TRBD2. The CDR3 runs 16 residues. With V trimmed by 5 bases and J by 4 bases, 8 bases remained unmatched. The V gene's germline CDR1 is SGHTA and CDR2 FQGNSA. CDR3 sequence: CASSPRTSGSLYEQYF. DNA of the CDR3: TGTGCCAGCAGCCCCCGGACTAGCGGGAGTCTATACGAGCAGTACTTC.

The sample holds a few counts of this clone. This rearrangement joins TRBV7-2 to TRBJ1-3; D unclear. The CDR3 runs to 16 residues. V gave up 1 base and J gave up 2 bases, with 12 bases separating them. Per germline, CDR1 SGHTA and CDR2 FQGNSA. The CDR3 DNA reads TGTGCCAGCAGCTTAGGCGGTAGTAGGGCTGGAAACACCATATATTTT. Translation: CASSLGGSRAGNTIYF.

The chain links TRBV7-2 to TRBJ2-6, with 7 bases identical to TRBD1. The CDR3 consists of 19 residues. The V and J ends lost 4 bases and 3 bases, in that order; junction bases with no gene match: 15. The germline CDR1 and CDR2 sequences are SGHTA and FQGNSA. The CDR3 loop reads CASSSPRDRGIFGANVLTF. CDR3 bases: TGTGCCAGCAGCTCGCCCCGGGACAGAGGAATCTTTGGGGCCAACGTCCTGACTTTC.

This chain joins TRBV15 and TRBJ2-7; D gene uncertain. Trimming cost V 0 bases and J 2 bases, with 20 bases left between them. Germline V gives CDR1 LNHNV, CDR2 YYDKDF (reference sequence). The CDR3 is 18 amino acids. The CDR3: CATSRDKLIFGQPYEQYF. DNA for the CDR3: TGTGCCACCAGCAGAGATAAATTAATCTTCGGGCAGCCCTACGAGCAGTACTTC.

The rearrangement links TRBV7-2 to TRBJ1-5; 8 bases match TRBD1. The CDR3 is made up of 16 amino acids. Per the germline V gene, CDR1 is SGHTA and CDR2 is FQGNSA. V lost 3 bases, J lost 3 bases, and 7 bases stayed unmatched. The CDR3 spells CASSFTGTGHNQPQHF. Here the CDR3 DNA reads TGTGCCAGCAGCTTCACCGGGACAGGCCACAATCAGCCCCAGCATTTT.

This clone was picked up one time. The chain carries TRBV29-1 and TRBJ2-6; no clear D. The CDR3 is 16 amino acids. Looked up from germline, CDR1 is SQVTM and CDR2 is ANQGSEA. V was pared by 0 bases and J by 0 bases, with 9 bases between. CDR3 bases: TGCAGCGTTGAAGACCCCCGAAGCTCTGGGGCCAACGTCCTGACTTTC. Amino acids: CSVEDPRSSGANVLTF.